Described below is a single T cell receptor beta chain sequence and its context. The antigen is not known. The data derive from a study of T cells in tuberculosis. Study outcomes and limitations: Shorter CDR3-alpha in active tuberculosis partly drove smaller distances.

Germline V lookup: CDR1 SGHAT, CDR2 FQNNGV. The V end was cut by 2 bases, the J end by 5 bases, with 7 bases between. CDR3 size: 13 residues. Profiling relied on immunoSEQ multiplex PCR, and the TCRdb table lists in-frame clones only, not all of them. This table has over 30,000 clones, 85% to 95% appearing once. The sequenced sample was PBMCs. The rearrangement joins TRBV11-2 to TRBJ2-1; D is undetermined. The TCR comes from a donor aged 10-30 years with latent tuberculosis or without tuberculosis infection. Some clones in this sample may be carry-over from other donors' samples. The CDR3 region is CASSLSLDNEQFF. As DNA, the CDR3 is TGTGCCAGCAGCTTATCCCTCGACAATGAGCAGTTCTTC.